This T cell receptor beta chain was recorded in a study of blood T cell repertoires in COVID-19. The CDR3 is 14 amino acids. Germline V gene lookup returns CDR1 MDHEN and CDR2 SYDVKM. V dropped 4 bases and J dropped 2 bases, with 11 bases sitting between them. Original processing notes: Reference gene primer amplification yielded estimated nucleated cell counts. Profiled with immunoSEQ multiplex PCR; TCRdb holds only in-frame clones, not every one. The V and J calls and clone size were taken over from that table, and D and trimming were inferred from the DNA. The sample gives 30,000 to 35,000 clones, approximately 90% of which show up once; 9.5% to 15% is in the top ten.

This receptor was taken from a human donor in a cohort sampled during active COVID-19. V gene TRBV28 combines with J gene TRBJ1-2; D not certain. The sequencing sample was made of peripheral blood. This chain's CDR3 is CASSSSGQNYGYTF. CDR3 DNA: TGTGCCAGCAGTTCGAGCGGTCAGAACTATGGCTACACCTTC.